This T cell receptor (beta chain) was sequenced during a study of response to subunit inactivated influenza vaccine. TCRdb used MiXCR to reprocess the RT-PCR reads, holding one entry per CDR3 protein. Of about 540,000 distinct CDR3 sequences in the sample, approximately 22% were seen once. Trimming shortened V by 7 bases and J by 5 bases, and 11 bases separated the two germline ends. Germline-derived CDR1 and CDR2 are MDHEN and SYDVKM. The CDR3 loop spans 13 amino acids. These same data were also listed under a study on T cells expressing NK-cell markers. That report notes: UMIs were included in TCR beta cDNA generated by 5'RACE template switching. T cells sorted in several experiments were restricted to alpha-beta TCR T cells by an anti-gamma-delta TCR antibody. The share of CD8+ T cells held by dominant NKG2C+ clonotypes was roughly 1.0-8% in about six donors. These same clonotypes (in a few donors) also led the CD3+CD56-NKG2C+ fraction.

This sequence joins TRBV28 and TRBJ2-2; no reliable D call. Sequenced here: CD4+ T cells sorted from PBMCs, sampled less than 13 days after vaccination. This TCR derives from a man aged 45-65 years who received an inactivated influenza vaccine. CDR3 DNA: TGTGCCAGCACTTCACTGGGGACCGGGGAGCTGTTTTTT. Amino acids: CASTSLGTGELFF.